Listed below are T cell receptor beta chains from one sample, sequenced in a study of T cell repertoires in cytomegalovirus infection. TCRdb recomputed calls from the reads with MiXCR, one row per CDR3 protein. The sample comprises 200,000 to 300,000 distinct CDR3 sequences, 12% to 15% of which are singletons, and around 8.7% rests with the top ten. The sample comprised PBMCs. The receptors were sampled from a human donor in good health (CMV status not recorded). Some clones in this sample may be carry-over from other donors' samples. Both conserved end residues are part of each CDR3. The listing skips clone size in some rows; elsewhere it reads once, few, many or a size class.

CDR3aa	v_gene	j_gene	abundance
CASSDRGAFF	TRBV6-1	TRBJ1-1	-
CSVELGTGVHNEQFF	TRBV29-1	TRBJ2-1	-
CASSDRDRGREQYF	TRBV6-1	TRBJ2-7	many
CASSETGVVANYGYTF	TRBV27	TRBJ1-2	-
CASSAEGYGYTF	TRBV19	TRBJ1-2	few
CSANRDARRNERFF	TRBV20-1	TRBJ2-1	-
CASSLPPGQGNYGYTF	TRBV11-1	TRBJ1-2	-
CASSASGLAGVNEQFF	TRBV7-3	TRBJ2-1	few
CSVVPGGAGTEAFF	TRBV29-1	TRBJ1-1	few
CSAPRRDRGDNEQFF	TRBV20-1	TRBJ2-1	few
CASLSVAKEQFF	TRBV6-5	TRBJ2-1	few
CASSLQGAASTDTQYF	TRBV6-1	TRBJ2-3	many
CASSLYLGLAGPRDYEQYF	TRBV28	TRBJ2-7	few
CASSGGELADYEQYF	TRBV2	TRBJ2-7	few
CASSQDRGTLPSETQYF	TRBV3-1	TRBJ2-5	few
CASKEDPYEQYF	TRBV5-1	TRBJ2-7	-
CSATSGGAGSNEQFF	TRBV20-1	TRBJ2-1	few
CSAQVQDPYEQYF	TRBV20-1	TRBJ2-7	-
CASQGTGGYTF	TRBV2	TRBJ1-2	-
CASSARADQPQHF	TRBV2	TRBJ1-5	many
CASSQGVAPLHF	TRBV14	TRBJ1-6	many
CASTPSTGTLNTEAFF	TRBV28	TRBJ1-1	-
CASSLRRDAAEAFF	TRBV7-6	TRBJ1-1	-